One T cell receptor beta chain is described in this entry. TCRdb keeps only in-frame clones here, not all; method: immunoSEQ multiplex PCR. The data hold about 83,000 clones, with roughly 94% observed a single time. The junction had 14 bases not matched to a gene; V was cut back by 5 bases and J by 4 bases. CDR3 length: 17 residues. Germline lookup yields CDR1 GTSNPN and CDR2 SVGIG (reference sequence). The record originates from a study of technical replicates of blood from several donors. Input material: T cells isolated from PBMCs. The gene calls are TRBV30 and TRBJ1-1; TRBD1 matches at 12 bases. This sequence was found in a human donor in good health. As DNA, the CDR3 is TGTGCCTGGTTTAGGGGGACAGGGGGCTTTTGGGGCACTGAAGCTTTCTTT. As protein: CAWFRGTGGFWGTEAFF.